A selection of T cell receptor beta chains follows, all from one sample in a study of cytomegalovirus exposure and HLA in healthy donors. Produced via immunoSEQ multiplex PCR; TCRdb's table is partial and in-frame only. Seen here are some 190,000 clones, around three quarters observed once, and the top ten hold around 2.3%. The material sequenced was PBMCs. The origin of the receptors is a woman aged 25 to 39 in good health and CMV-seropositive. The CDR3 runs from the conserved cysteine through the conserved F or W. The order of the fields is D gene, clone size, J gene, V gene, CDR3 protein, CDR3 DNA. The D gene is left open where the match is weak. Clone size is not always given. Where it is, it says once, few, many or a class for expanded clones.

D: -
size: few
J: TRBJ1-2
V: TRBV6-5
CDR3: CASASQAETLGGYTF
DNA: TGTGCCAGCGCGAGTCAGGCAGAGACGCTGGGCGGCTACACCTTC

D: -
size: few
J: TRBJ2-5
V: TRBV23-1
CDR3: CASSQCGRGVQETQYF
DNA: TGCGCCAGCAGTCAATGCGGCAGGGGAGTCCAAGAGACCCAGTACTTC

D: -
size: -
J: TRBJ1-1
V: TRBV2
CDR3: CASSELTGNVNTEAFF
DNA: TGTGCCAGCAGTGAATTAACAGGGAACGTGAACACTGAAGCTTTCTTT

D: -
size: -
J: TRBJ1-5
V: TRBV10-1
CDR3: CAGRHQPQHF
DNA: TGCGCCGGGAGGCATCAGCCCCAGCATTTT

D: -
size: -
J: TRBJ2-3
V: TRBV2
CDR3: CASSAQGTGTDTQYF
DNA: TGTGCCAGCAGTGCCCAGGGAACCGGCACAGATACGCAGTATTTT

D: -
size: few
J: TRBJ2-3
V: TRBV6-5
CDR3: CASRRPLVEDTQYF
DNA: TGTGCCAGCAGGCGACCCCTAGTAGAAGATACGCAGTATTTT

D: TRBD1
size: -
J: TRBJ2-5
V: TRBV10-3
CDR3: CAISETGVETQYF
DNA: TGTGCCATCAGTGAGACAGGGGTTGAGACCCAGTACTTC

D: TRBD2
size: once
J: TRBJ2-7
V: TRBV29-1
CDR3: CSVAGLAGPSEQYF
DNA: TGCAGCGTTGCAGGACTAGCGGGGCCGTCCGAGCAGTACTTC

D: -
size: -
J: TRBJ1-4
V: TRBV28
CDR3: CASSSPLHGGNEKLFF
DNA: TGTGCCAGCAGTTCCCCTCTACACGGGGGGAACGAAAAACTGTTTTTT

D: TRBD1
size: -
J: TRBJ1-1
V: TRBV6-5
CDR3: CASRRTGVQTEAFF
DNA: TGTGCCAGCAGACGGACAGGGGTCCAAACTGAAGCTTTCTTT

D: -
size: -
J: TRBJ2-7
V: TRBV5-1
CDR3: CASSHPGNRAEQYF
DNA: TGCGCCAGCAGCCACCCGGGGAATCGCGCCGAGCAGTACTTC

D: TRBD2
size: -
J: TRBJ2-3
V: TRBV27
CDR3: CASSTVGTSSSTDTQYF
DNA: TGTGCCAGCAGTACGGTCGGGACTAGCAGTAGCACAGATACGCAGTATTTT

D: -
size: once
J: TRBJ2-5
V: TRBV18
CDR3: CASSPEAGSRRTQYF
DNA: TGTGCCAGCTCACCTGAGGCCGGGAGCCGTCGGACCCAGTACTTC

D: TRBD1
size: -
J: TRBJ2-5
V: TRBV7-8
CDR3: CASRIYWTGQATQYF
DNA: TGTGCCAGCAGGATCTACTGGACAGGGCAAGCGACCCAGTACTTC

D: -
size: -
J: TRBJ1-5
V: TRBV6-1
CDR3: CASSERGNQPQHF
DNA: TGTGCCAGCAGCGAACGAGGCAATCAGCCCCAGCATTTT

D: TRBD2
size: -
J: TRBJ2-2
V: TRBV7-2
CDR3: CASSSRGDLNTGELFF
DNA: TGTGCCAGCAGTTCCCGGGGGGACTTGAACACCGGGGAGCTGTTTTTT

D: -
size: -
J: TRBJ2-7
V: TRBV20-1
CDR3: CSASRGYEQYF
DNA: TGCAGTGCATCCAGGGGCTATGAGCAGTACTTC

D: -
size: -
J: TRBJ2-7
V: TRBV28
CDR3: CASSLRGDEYEQYF
DNA: TGTGCCAGCAGTTTAAGGGGCGACGAATACGAGCAGTACTTC

D: -
size: -
J: TRBJ2-5
V: TRBV28
CDR3: CASSFLGQYQETQYF
DNA: TGTGCCAGCAGTTTTCTCGGACAGTACCAAGAGACCCAGTACTTC

D: -
size: -
J: TRBJ2-2
V: TRBV18
CDR3: CASSPWSSAGTGELFF
DNA: TGTGCCAGCTCACCATGGTCTAGCGCTGGCACTGGGGAGCTGTTTTTT

D: TRBD1
size: -
J: TRBJ1-2
V: TRBV6-5
CDR3: CASSAPDRSYGYTF
DNA: TGTGCCAGCAGTGCTCCGGACAGGAGCTATGGCTACACCTTC

D: TRBD1
size: -
J: TRBJ2-7
V: TRBV19
CDR3: CASSLRQGFYEQYF
DNA: TGTGCCAGTAGTTTACGACAGGGCTTCTACGAGCAGTACTTC

D: TRBD2
size: -
J: TRBJ2-7
V: TRBV7-2
CDR3: CASSLVPLASGGTPYEQYF
DNA: TGTGCCAGCAGCTTAGTTCCTTTGGCTAGCGGGGGGACGCCCTACGAGCAGTACTTC

D: TRBD2
size: -
J: TRBJ2-3
V: TRBV5-4
CDR3: CASSSLLAGGGDTQYF
DNA: TGTGCCAGCAGCTCCTTACTAGCGGGGGGCGGAGATACGCAGTATTTT

D: -
size: -
J: TRBJ1-2
V: TRBV30
CDR3: CACWKDRRDANYGYTF
DNA: TGTGCCTGTTGGAAGGACAGAAGGGATGCTAACTATGGCTACACCTTC

D: TRBD2
size: -
J: TRBJ2-3
V: TRBV19
CDR3: CASLAVGGAQYF
DNA: TGTGCCAGCTTAGCGGTGGGAGGGGCGCAGTATTTT

D: -
size: -
J: TRBJ2-1
V: TRBV6-1
CDR3: CASATASSYNEQFF
DNA: TGTGCCAGCGCGACAGCGAGCTCCTACAATGAGCAGTTCTTC

D: TRBD1
size: -
J: TRBJ1-2
V: TRBV9
CDR3: CASSAGQSYTF
DNA: TGTGCCAGCAGCGCGGGACAGAGCTACACCTTC

D: -
size: -
J: TRBJ1-2
V: TRBV4-2
CDR3: CASSQASPYGYTF
DNA: TGTGCCAGCAGCCAAGCGTCCCCCTATGGCTACACCTTC

D: -
size: -
J: TRBJ2-3
V: TRBV4-3
CDR3: CASSQDHGADTQYF
DNA: TGCGCCAGCAGCCAAGATCACGGGGCAGATACGCAGTATTTT

D: -
size: -
J: TRBJ2-1
V: TRBV5-1
CDR3: CASSGGPLSSYNEQFF
DNA: TGCGCCAGCAGCGGCGGGCCGCTAAGCTCCTACAATGAGCAGTTCTTC

D: -
size: -
J: TRBJ1-6
V: TRBV4-1
CDR3: CASSQGDGQYSPLHF
DNA: TGCGCCAGCAGCCAAGGGGATGGACAGTATTCACCCCTCCACTTT

D: -
size: -
J: TRBJ2-1
V: TRBV6-1
CDR3: CASSENDIHNEQFF
DNA: TGTGCCAGCAGTGAAAATGACATTCACAATGAGCAGTTCTTC

D: TRBD1
size: -
J: TRBJ1-2
V: TRBV7-2
CDR3: CASSARTGEPYTF
DNA: TGTGCCAGCAGCGCCCGGACAGGGGAGCCCTACACCTTC

D: TRBD1
size: -
J: TRBJ1-6
V: TRBV5-1
CDR3: CASSTEVTGPNSPLHF
DNA: TGCGCCAGCAGCACGGAAGTGACAGGGCCCAATTCACCCCTCCACTTT